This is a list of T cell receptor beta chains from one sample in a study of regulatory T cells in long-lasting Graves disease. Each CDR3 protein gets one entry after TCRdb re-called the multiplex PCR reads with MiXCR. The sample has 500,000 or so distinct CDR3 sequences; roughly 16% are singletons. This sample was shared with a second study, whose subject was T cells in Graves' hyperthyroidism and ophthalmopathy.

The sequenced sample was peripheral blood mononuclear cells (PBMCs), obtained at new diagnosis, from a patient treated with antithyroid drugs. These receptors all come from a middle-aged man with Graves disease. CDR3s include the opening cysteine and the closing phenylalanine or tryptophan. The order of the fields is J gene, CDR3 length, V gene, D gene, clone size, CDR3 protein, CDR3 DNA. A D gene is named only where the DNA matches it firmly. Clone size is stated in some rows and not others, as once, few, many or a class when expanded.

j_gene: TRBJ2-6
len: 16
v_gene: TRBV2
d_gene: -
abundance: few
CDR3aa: CASSGIPISGANVLTF
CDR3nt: TGTGCCAGCAGCGGGATCCCTATCTCTGGGGCCAACGTCCTGACTTTC

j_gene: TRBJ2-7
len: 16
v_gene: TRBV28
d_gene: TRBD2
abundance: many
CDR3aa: CASSPGLAGSRYEQYF
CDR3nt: TGTGCCAGCAGCCCGGGACTAGCGGGATCTAGGTACGAGCAGTACTTC

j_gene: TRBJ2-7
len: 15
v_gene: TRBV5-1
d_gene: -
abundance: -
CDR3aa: CASSPRKAALIGQYF
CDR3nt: TGCGCCAGCAGCCCCCGGAAAGCAGCTTTAATCGGGCAGTACTTC

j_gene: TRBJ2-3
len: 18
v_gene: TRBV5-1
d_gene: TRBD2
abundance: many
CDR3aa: CASSLARTGTSGTDTQYF
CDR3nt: TGCGCCAGCAGCTTGGCTCGAACGGGGACTAGCGGCACAGATACGCAGTATTTT

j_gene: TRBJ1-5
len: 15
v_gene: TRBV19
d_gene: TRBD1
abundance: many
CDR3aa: CASSPGTGGGQPQHF
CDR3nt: TGTGCCAGTAGTCCCGGGACAGGGGGCGGTCAGCCCCAGCATTTT

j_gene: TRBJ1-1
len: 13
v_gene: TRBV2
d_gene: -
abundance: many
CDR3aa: CASSEPDRGEAFF
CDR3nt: TGTGCCAGCAGTGAGCCCGATCGGGGGGAAGCTTTCTTT

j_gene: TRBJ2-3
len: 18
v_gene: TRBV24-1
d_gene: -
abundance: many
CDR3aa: CATSDPSAGRTPLDTQYF
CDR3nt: TGTGCCACCAGTGATCCCTCGGCGGGAAGGACTCCATTGGATACGCAGTATTTT

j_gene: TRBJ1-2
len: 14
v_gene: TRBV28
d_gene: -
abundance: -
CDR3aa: CASSLPGGVLGYTF
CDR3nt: TGTGCCAGCAGTTTACCGGGGGGCGTGCTTGGCTACACCTTC

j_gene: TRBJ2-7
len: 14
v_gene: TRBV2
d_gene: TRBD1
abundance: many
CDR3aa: CASRRTGAGYEQYF
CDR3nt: TGTGCCAGCAGACGGACAGGGGCAGGTTACGAGCAGTACTTC

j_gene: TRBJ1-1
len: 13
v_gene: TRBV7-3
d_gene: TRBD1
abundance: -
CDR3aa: CASSLGQNTKAFF
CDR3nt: TGTGCCAGCAGCTTGGGACAGAACACTAAAGCTTTCTTT

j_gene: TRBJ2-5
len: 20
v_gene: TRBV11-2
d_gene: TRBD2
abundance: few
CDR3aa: CASSLRVLAGGDSAQETQYF
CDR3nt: TGTGCCAGCAGCTTACGCGTACTAGCGGGAGGGGATTCGGCTCAGGAGACCCAGTACTTC

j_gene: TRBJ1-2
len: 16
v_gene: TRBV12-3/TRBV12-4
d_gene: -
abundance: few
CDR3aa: CASSLGVDSVNYGYTF
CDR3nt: TGTGCCAGCAGTTTAGGGGTAGATTCCGTCAACTATGGCTACACCTTC

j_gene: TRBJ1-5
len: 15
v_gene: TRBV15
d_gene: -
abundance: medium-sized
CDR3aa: CATSRDRTVNQPQHF
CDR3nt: TGTGCCACCAGCAGAGATCGGACAGTCAATCAGCCCCAGCATTTT

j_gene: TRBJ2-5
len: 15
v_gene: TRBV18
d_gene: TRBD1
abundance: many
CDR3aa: CASSRNRGESETQYF
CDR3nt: TGTGCCAGCTCACGCAACAGGGGCGAGTCGGAGACCCAGTACTTC

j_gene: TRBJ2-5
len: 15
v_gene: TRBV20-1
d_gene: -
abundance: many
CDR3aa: CSARDQRIAPETQYF
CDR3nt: TGCAGTGCTAGAGATCAGCGGATAGCCCCAGAGACCCAGTACTTC

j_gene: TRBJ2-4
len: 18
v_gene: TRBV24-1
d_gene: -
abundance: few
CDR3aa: CATSDLTKKGGSKNIQYF
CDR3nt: TGTGCCACCAGTGATTTGACTAAGAAAGGGGGTTCTAAAAACATTCAGTACTTC

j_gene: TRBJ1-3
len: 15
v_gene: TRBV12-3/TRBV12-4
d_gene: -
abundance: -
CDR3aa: CASTRGRGQGNTIYF
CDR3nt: TGTGCCAGCACCCGGGGTCGGGGGCAGGGAAACACCATATATTTT

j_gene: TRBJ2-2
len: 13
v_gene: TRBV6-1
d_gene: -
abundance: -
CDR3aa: CASILGGTGELFF
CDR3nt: TGTGCCAGCATCCTCGGGGGCACCGGGGAGCTGTTTTTT

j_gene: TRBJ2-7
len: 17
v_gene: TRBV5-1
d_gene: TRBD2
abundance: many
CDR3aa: CASSLLAGAASSYEQYF
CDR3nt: TGCGCCAGCAGCTTGCTAGCGGGAGCGGCCAGCTCCTACGAGCAGTACTTC

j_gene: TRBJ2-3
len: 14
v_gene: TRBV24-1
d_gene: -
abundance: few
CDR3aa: CATSEGRSTDTQYF
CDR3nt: TGTGCCACCAGTGAGGGGAGGAGCACAGATACGCAGTATTTT

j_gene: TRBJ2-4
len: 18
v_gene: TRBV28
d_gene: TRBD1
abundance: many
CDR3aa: CASSLGTGGRLAKNIQYF
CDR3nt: TGTGCCAGCAGTCTCGGGACAGGAGGGAGATTAGCCAAAAACATTCAGTACTTC

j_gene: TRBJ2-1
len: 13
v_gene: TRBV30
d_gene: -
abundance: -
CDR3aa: CALDKSSYNEQFF
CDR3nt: TGTGCCTTGGACAAGAGCTCCTACAATGAGCAGTTCTTC

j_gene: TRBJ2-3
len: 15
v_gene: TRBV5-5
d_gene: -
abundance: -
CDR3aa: CASSPGDPHTDTQYF
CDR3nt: TGTGCCAGCAGCCCCGGGGATCCACACACAGATACGCAGTATTTT

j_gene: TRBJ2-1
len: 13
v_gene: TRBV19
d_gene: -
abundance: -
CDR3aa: CASSQLASNEQFF
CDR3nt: TGTGCCAGTAGCCAACTAGCTTCCAATGAGCAGTTCTTC

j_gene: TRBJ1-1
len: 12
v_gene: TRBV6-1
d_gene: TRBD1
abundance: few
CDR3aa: CASSWDRTEAFF
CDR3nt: TGTGCCAGCAGCTGGGACAGAACTGAAGCTTTCTTT

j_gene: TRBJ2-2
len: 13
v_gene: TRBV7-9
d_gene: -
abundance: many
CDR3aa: CASSLRGTGELFF
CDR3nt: TGTGCCAGCAGCTTACGAGGGACCGGGGAGCTGTTTTTT

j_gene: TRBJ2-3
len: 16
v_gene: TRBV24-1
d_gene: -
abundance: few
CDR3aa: CATSDSYGRITDTQYF
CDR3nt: TGTGCCACCAGTGATTCTTACGGGAGAATAACAGATACGCAGTATTTT

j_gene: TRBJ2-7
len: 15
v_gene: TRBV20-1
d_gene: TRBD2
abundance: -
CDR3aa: CSARRTSGNSYEQYF
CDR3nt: TGCAGTGCTAGAAGGACTAGCGGGAACTCCTACGAGCAGTACTTC

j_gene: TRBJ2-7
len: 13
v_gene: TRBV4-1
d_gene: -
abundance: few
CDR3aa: CASSPSSAYEQYF
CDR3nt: TGCGCCAGCAGCCCTTCATCAGCCTACGAGCAGTACTTC

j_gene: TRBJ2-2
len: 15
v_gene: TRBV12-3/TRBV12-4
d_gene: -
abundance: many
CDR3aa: CASSVTSFGTGELFF
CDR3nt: TGTGCCAGCAGTGTGACATCCTTCGGCACCGGGGAGCTGTTTTTT

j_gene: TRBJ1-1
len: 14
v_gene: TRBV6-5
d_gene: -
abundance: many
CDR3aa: CASSLVGSYTEAFF
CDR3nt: TGTGCCAGCAGTTTAGTGGGATCTTACACTGAAGCTTTCTTT

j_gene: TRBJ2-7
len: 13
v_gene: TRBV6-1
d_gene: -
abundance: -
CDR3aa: CASSEQTLGEQYF
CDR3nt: TGTGCCAGCAGTGAGCAGACCCTTGGTGAGCAGTACTTC

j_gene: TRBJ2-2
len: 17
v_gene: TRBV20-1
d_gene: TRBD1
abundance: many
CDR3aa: CSARVAGGLRGLGELFF
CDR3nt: TGCAGTGCTAGAGTGGCAGGGGGCCTGAGGGGCCTCGGGGAGCTGTTTTTT

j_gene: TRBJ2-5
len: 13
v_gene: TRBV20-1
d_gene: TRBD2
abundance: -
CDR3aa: CSATPSGRETQYF
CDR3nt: TGCAGTGCTACCCCTAGCGGGAGAGAGACCCAGTACTTC

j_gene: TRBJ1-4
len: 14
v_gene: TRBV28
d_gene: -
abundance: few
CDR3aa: CASSPGQQNEKLFF
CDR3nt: TGTGCCAGCAGTCCCGGACAGCAAAATGAAAAACTGTTTTTT

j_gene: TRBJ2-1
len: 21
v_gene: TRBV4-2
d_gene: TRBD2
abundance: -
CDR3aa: CASSLVGPGLAGEGSRNEQFF
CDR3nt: TGTGCCAGCAGCCTCGTCGGTCCCGGACTAGCGGGAGAAGGAAGTAGGAATGAGCAGTTCTTC

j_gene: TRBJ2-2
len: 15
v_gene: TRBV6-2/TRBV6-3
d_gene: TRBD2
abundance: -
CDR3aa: CASTLAGVGTGELFF
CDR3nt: TGTGCCAGCACCTTAGCGGGAGTAGGGACCGGGGAGCTGTTTTTT

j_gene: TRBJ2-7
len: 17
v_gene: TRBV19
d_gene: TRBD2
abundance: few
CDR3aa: CASSTRHTGTSTNEQYF
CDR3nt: TGTGCCAGTAGTACCAGACACACCGGGACTAGCACTAACGAGCAGTACTTC

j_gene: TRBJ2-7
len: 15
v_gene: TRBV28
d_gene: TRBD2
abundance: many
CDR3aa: CASSSRLAGVYEQYF
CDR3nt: TGTGCCAGCAGCTCCCGACTAGCGGGAGTCTACGAGCAGTACTTC

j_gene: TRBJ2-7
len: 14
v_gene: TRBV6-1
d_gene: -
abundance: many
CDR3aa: CASSATDRSYEQYF
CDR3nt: TGTGCCAGCAGTGCAACGGACAGATCGTACGAGCAGTACTTC

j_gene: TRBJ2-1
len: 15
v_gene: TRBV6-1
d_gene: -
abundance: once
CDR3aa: CASSTRQETGNEQFF
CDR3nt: TGTGCCAGCAGTACCCGACAGGAAACCGGGAATGAGCAGTTCTTC

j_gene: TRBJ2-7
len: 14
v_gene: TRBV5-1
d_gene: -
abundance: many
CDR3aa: CASSQKGRAYEQYF
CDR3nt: TGTGCCAGCAGCCAAAAGGGAAGGGCCTACGAGCAGTACTTC

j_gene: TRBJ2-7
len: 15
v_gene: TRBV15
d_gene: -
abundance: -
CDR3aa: CATSRSYTDSYEQYF
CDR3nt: TGTGCCACCAGCAGGAGCTATACGGACTCCTACGAGCAGTACTTC

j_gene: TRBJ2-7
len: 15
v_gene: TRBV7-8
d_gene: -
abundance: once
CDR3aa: CASSFQGGFKYEQYF
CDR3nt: TGTGCCAGCAGTTTCCAAGGGGGTTTCAAATACGAGCAGTACTTC

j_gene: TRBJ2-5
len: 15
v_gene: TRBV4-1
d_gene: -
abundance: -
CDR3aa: CASSQVGAGIETQYF
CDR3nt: TGCGCCAGCAGCCAAGTGGGGGCAGGGATAGAGACCCAGTACTTC

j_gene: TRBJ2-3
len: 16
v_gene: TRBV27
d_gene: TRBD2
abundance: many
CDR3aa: CASSPGTSGSTDTQYF
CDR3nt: TGTGCCAGCAGCCCGGGGACTAGCGGAAGCACAGATACGCAGTATTTT